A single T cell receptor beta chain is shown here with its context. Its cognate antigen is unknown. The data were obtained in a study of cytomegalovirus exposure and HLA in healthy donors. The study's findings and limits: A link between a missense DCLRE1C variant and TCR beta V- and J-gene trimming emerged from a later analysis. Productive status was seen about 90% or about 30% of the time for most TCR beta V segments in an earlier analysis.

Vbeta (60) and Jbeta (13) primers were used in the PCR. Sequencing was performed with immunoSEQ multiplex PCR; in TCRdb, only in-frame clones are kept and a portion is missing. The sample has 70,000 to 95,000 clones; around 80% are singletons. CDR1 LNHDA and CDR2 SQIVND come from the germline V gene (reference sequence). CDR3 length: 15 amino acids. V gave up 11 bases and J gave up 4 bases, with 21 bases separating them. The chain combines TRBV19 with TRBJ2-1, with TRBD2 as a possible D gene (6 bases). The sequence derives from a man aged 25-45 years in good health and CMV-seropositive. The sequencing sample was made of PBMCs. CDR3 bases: TGTGCCTCCGCGAAGGAGGGAGCCCCATACAATGAGCAGTTCTTC. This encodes CASAKEGAPYNEQFF. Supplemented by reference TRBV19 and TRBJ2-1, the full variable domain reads DGGITQSPKYLFRKEGQNVTLSCEQNLNHDAMYWYRQDPGQGLRLIYYSQIVNDFQKGDIAEGYSVSREKKESFPLTVTSAQKNPTAFYLCASAKEGAPYNEQFFGPGTRLTVL.